This T cell receptor beta chain was documented in a study of cytomegalovirus exposure and HLA in healthy donors. Study information: The 100 to 150 validation repertoires, a later analysis reported, used the same platform as the roughly 700 repertoires from the first cohort.

With regard to this clone: Its antigen remains unknown.

Measured with immunoSEQ multiplex PCR; TCRdb has only the in-frame clones, and not every one. The sample yields some 130,000 clones, around four fifths seen once. Overall study findings and caveats: Rare TCR sequences predominated, though certain public TCRs were found in many donors. TCR clusters originating in the first cohort tended to co-occur in the 100 to 150 validation repertoires, according to a later analysis.

The donors were members of the validation cohort, which comprised about 130 subjects and was separate from the first cohort of roughly 700 subjects. Germline V lookup: CDR1 SGHTA, CDR2 FQGNSA. Trimming pared 1 base from V and 3 bases from J, leaving 13 bases between. The CDR3 is made up of 15 amino acids. V is TRBV7-2 and J is TRBJ2-7, with a weak D call TRBD1 (6 bases). The origin of this receptor is a young man in good health and CMV-seropositive. The specimen was PBMCs. The CDR3 coding sequence is TGTGCCAGCAGCTTAGGTTTTAGCAGGGGCTACGAGCAGTACTTC. Translation: CASSLGFSRGYEQYF.